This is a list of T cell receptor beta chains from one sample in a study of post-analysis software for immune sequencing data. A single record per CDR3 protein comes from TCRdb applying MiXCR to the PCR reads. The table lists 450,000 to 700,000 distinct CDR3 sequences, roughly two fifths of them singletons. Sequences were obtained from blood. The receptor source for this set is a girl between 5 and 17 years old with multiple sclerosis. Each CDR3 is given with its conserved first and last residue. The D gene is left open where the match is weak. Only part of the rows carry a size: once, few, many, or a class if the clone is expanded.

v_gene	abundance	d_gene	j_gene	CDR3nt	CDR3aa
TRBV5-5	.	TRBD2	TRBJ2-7	TGTGCCAGCAGCTGGACTAGCGGGAGGGCCGCCTACGAGCAGTACTTC	CASSWTSGRAAYEQYF
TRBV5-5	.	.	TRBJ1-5	TGTGCCAGCAGCTGGGGGTCCATTAGCAATCAGCCCCAGCATTTT	CASSWGSISNQPQHF
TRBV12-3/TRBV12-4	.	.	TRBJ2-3	TGTGCCAGCAGTTCCCGGACCGGGACAGATACGCAGTATTTT	CASSSRTGTDTQYF
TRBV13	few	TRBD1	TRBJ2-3	TGTGCCAGCAGCTCCCCGGACAGGGAGGCGACAGATACGCAGTATTTT	CASSSPDREATDTQYF
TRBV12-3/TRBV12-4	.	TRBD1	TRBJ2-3	TGTGCCAGCAGTTTGGGGGACAGCCGGGGTGGAGATACGCAGTATTTT	CASSLGDSRGGDTQYF
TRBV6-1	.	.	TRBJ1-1	TGTGCCAGCAGTGAACGACGTACCCTTAGGGGGAACACTGAAGCTTTCTTT	CASSERRTLRGNTEAFF
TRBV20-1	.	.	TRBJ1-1	TGCAGTGCTAGTACCGAAGTGCTTATGAACACTGAAGCTTTCTTT	CSASTEVLMNTEAFF
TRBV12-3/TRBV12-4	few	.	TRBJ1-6	TGTGCCAGCAGCCAGACCGTTACGCCCCTCCACTTT	CASSQTVTPLHF
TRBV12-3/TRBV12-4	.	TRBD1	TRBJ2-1	TGTGCCAGCAGTTTAACCCAGGGGGCCTATGAGCAGTTCTTC	CASSLTQGAYEQFF
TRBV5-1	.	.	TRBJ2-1	TGCGCCAGCAGCTTCTGCAATGAGCAGTTCTTC	CASSFCNEQFF
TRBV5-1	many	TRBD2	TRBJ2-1	TGCGCCAGCAGCTTGGCTTCTAGCGGAGGTTCCAATGAGCAGTTCTTC	CASSLASSGGSNEQFF
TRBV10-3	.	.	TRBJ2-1	TGTTCCATCAGTGTGGGGTACCGGGACGCTTACAATGAGCAGTTCTTC	CSISVGYRDAYNEQFF
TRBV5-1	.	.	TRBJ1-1	TGCGCCAGCAGCTTTCAGGTCTCGAACACTGAAGCTTTCTTT	CASSFQVSNTEAFF
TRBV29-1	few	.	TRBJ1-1	TGCAGCGCCCGGACAAATATAGGGAACACTGAAGCTTTCTTT	CSARTNIGNTEAFF
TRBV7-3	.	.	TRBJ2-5	TGTGCCAGCAGCTTAAATTTTAGGGAGACCCAGTACTTC	CASSLNFRETQYF
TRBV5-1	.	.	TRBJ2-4	TGCGCCAGCAGCCGTAGGACAACAGGGTTAGCCAAAAACATTCAGTACTTC	CASSRRTTGLAKNIQYF
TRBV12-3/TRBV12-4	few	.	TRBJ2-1	TGTGCCAGCAGCCTCGCCAGGCGGGACAGTCCCTACAATGAGCAGTTCTTC	CASSLARRDSPYNEQFF
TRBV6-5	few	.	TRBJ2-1	TGTGCCAGCAGTCAACTTGGGAGCGATGAGCAGTTCTTC	CASSQLGSDEQFF
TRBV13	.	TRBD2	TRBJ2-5	TGTGCCAGCAGCCAAGCGGGAGGGAAGTTTAGAGAGACCCAGTACTTC	CASSQAGGKFRETQYF
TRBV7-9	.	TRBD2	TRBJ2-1	TGTGCCAGCAGCACACGTGGACTAGCGGGGGCTTACAATGAGCAGTTCTTC	CASSTRGLAGAYNEQFF
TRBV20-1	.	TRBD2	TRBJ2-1	TGCAGTGCCCAGGGACTAGTCTCCTACAATGAGCAGTTCTTC	CSAQGLVSYNEQFF
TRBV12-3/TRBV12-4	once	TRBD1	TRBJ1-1	TGTGCCAGCAGTTACCGAGTGACAGGGTTTTTGTCGCACACTGAAGCTTTCTTT	CASSYRVTGFLSHTEAFF
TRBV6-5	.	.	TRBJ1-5	TGTGCCAGCAGTCAATCGGATAGCAATCAGCCCCAGCATTTT	CASSQSDSNQPQHF
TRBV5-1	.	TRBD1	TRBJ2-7	TGCGCCAGCAGCGGAAAGGACAGGGGGGACTACGAGCAGTACTTC	CASSGKDRGDYEQYF
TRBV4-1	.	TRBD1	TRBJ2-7	TGCGCCAGCAGCCAGGCTACAGGGGACTCCTACGAGCAGTACTTC	CASSQATGDSYEQYF
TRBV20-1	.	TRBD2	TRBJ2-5	TGCAGTGCTTCAGCGGGGGGGGAAGAGACCCAGTACTTC	CSASAGGEETQYF
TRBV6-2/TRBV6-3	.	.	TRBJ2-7	TGTGCCAGCAGTTACGGAGGGGGCGCCTCCTACGAGCAGTACTTC	CASSYGGGASYEQYF
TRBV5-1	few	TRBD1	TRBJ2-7	TGCGCCAGCAGCACGGGACAGGGATCCTCCTACGAGCAGTACTTC	CASSTGQGSSYEQYF
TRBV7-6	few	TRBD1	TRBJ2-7	TGTGCCAGCAGCCAGAATGCCGGGACAGGGGGCTTGGAGCAGTACTTC	CASSQNAGTGGLEQYF
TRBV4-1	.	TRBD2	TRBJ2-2	TGCGCCAGCAGCCATAGGGCGGCGGGGGGGAACACCGGGGAGCTGTTTTTT	CASSHRAAGGNTGELFF
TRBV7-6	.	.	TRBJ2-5	TGTGCCAGCAGCCCGGGACTCATAAGGGAGGAGACCCAGTACTTC	CASSPGLIREETQYF
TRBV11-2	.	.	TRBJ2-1	TGTGCCAGCAGCCTCGTGACCCAAGGCGGCAATGAGCAGTTCTTC	CASSLVTQGGNEQFF
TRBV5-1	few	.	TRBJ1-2	TGCGCCAGCAGCTTGACTCCGGCCGCCGACTATGGCTACACCTTC	CASSLTPAADYGYTF
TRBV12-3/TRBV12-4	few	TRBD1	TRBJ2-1	TGTGCCAGCAGCACCGGGACAGGGACCGATGAGCAGTTCTTC	CASSTGTGTDEQFF
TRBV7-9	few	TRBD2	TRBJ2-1	TGTGCCAGCAGCTCCGAGGCTAGCGGGAGTAGAGAGGAGCAGTTCTTC	CASSSEASGSREEQFF
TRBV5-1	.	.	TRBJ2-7	TGCGCCAGCAGCCTCGAAGGGGACGCCGAGCAGTACTTC	CASSLEGDAEQYF
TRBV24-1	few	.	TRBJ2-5	TGTGCCACCAGTGATTTGCCTTTTTCTGGGGGGTACCAAGAGACCCAGTACTTC	CATSDLPFSGGYQETQYF
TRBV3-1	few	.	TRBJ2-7	TGTGCCAGCAGCCAAGATTATAGAGACGAGCAGTACTTC	CASSQDYRDEQYF
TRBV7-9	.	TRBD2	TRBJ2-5	TGTGCCAGCAGCGGGGGAGGGGTGGAGACCCAGTACTTC	CASSGGGVETQYF
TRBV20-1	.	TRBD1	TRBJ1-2	TGCAGACACTTCCGGGACAGGGAATTTGGTAACTATGGCTACACCTTC	CRHFRDREFGNYGYTF
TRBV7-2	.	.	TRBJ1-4	TGTGCCAGCAGCTTCGGACACCATGAAAAACTGTTTTTT	CASSFGHHEKLFF
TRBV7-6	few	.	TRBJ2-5	TGTGCCAGCAGCTTACCCTTGGGACTAGAGACCCAGTACTTC	CASSLPLGLETQYF
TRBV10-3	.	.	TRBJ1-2	TGTGCCATCAGTGAGTTACTCGGTAACAACTATGGCTACACCTTC	CAISELLGNNYGYTF
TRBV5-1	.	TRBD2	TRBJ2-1	TGCGCCAGCAGCTTGTGGACTAGCGGGAGCTCCTACAATGAGCAGTTCTTC	CASSLWTSGSSYNEQFF
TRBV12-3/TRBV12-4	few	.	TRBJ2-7	TGTGCCAGCAGTTTGGAAGAAAAACCCTACGAGCAGTACTTC	CASSLEEKPYEQYF
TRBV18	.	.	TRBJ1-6	TGTGCCAGCCGCCTCGGGGACACTATTTCACCCCTCCACTTT	CASRLGDTISPLHF
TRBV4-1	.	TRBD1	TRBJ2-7	TGCGCCAGCAGAAATACAGGGGGCTACGAGCAGTACTTC	CASRNTGGYEQYF
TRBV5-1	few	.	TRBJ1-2	TGCGCCAGCAGCTTGGAGGCAGGGCGGGGAGGCTACACCTTC	CASSLEAGRGGYTF
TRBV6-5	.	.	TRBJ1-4	TGTGCCAGCAAATCCGGGGCGAATGAAAAACTGTTTTTT	CASKSGANEKLFF
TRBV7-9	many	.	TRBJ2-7	TGTGCCAGCAGCTTACACGAACGAGGATGGGGCGAGCAGTACTTC	CASSLHERGWGEQYF
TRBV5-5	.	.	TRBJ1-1	TGTGCCAGCAGCTTGGGACAGTGGGTTGGTGAAGCTTTCTTT	CASSLGQWVGEAFF
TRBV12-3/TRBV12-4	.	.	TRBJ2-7	TGTGCCAGCAGTTTAATAGTACGGACAGAAGACTCCTACGAGCAGTACTTC	CASSLIVRTEDSYEQYF
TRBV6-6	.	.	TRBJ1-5	.	CASSSLFRGRPQHF